The 30 T cell receptor beta chains presented below share a single source sample, sequenced in a study of blood T cell repertoires in COVID-19 (TCRdb year 2020). The method behind the library was the immunoSEQ multiplex PCR assay. TCRdb carries this immuneACCESS record with in-frame sequences only. Its versions omit some clonotypes, under half of them owing to an unresolved V gene in the studies checked, with the rest unexplained. The sample table records 55,000 to 75,000 clones; about 68% of these occur just once. Clones ranked in the top ten supply 35% of the sample. Input material: peripheral blood. These receptor sequences come from a woman aged 70-85 years with acute or convalescent COVID-19.

This clone was picked up many times. The V gene is TRBV5-6, the J gene TRBJ2-5, with D perhaps TRBD1 (7 bases). Trimming left V 2 bases short and J 4 bases short, with 18 bases between. Germline CDR1 and CDR2: SGHDT and YYEEEE. The CDR3 has 16 amino acids. The CDR3 region is CASSFPGQRRAETQYF. The DNA for the CDR3 is TGTGCCAGCAGCTTTCCGGGACAGAGGAGGGCAGAGACCCAGTACTTC.

The V gene is TRBV5-1, the J gene TRBJ1-3; tentative D call: TRBD1 (5 bases). Between the trimmed V and J ends, which lost 0 bases and 3 bases, there was a span of 13 bases. Germline V CDR1 and CDR2: SGHRS, YFSETQ. The CDR3 length is 16 residues. CDR3 in DNA: TGCGCCAGCAGCTTGGATCCCCATAGGGGTGGAAACACCATATATTTT. Encoded protein: CASSLDPHRGGNTIYF.

This chain's CDR3 is CASSLETGLAGFEYNEQFF. CDR3 coding DNA: TGTGCCAGCAGCTTAGAGACAGGACTAGCGGGATTCGAGTACAATGAGCAGTTCTTC. The chain is built from TRBV11-2 and TRBJ2-1; TRBD2 aligns across 12 bases. The germline V gene has CDR1 SGHAT and CDR2 FQNNGV. V dropped 0 bases and J dropped 4; count of bases not matched to a gene: 10. The CDR3 loop spans 19 amino acids.

This clone was detected once. The chain is built from TRBV5-5 and TRBJ1-5, with unresolved D. CDR3 length equals 17 residues. The V end was cut by 0 bases, the J end by 0 bases, with 13 bases between. The germline gives CDR1 SGHKS, CDR2 YYEKEE (reference sequence). DNA of the CDR3: TGTGCCAGCAGCTTGGGAAACAGACGGAATAGCAATCAGCCCCAGCATTTT. Amino acids: CASSLGNRRNSNQPQHF.

The chain joins TRBV19 to TRBJ1-2; no definite D call. Germline V gene lookup returns CDR1 LNHDA and CDR2 SQIVND (reference sequence). V lost 7 bases, J lost 10 bases, and 10 bases lay in between. This CDR3 is built from 10 residues. DNA of the CDR3: TGTGCCAGTATCCCCAGTTACTACACCTTC. Residues: CASIPSYYTF.

The chain combines TRBV28 with TRBJ2-1; TRBD1 matches at 10 bases. V lost 4 bases and J lost 6; bases outside the gene matches: 9. The CDR3 spans 16 residues. Per germline, CDR1 MDHEN and CDR2 SYDVKM. The CDR3 here is CASSSIDRGPVNEQFF. CDR3 bases: TGTGCCAGCAGTTCCATTGACAGGGGGCCCGTCAATGAGCAGTTCTTC.

As for this clone: Additional DNA sequences in this sample encode the identical CDR3. The rearrangement uses TRBV7-9 and TRBJ1-4; 8 positions agree with TRBD1. The V gene end was trimmed by 5 bases and the J gene end by 0 bases; junction bases not matched to a gene: 8. Germline V gene data show CDR1 as SEHNR and CDR2 as FQNEAQ (reference sequence). The CDR3 runs to 17 residues. CDR3 residues: CASSRLTGATTNEKLFF. The CDR3 DNA reads as TGTGCCAGCAGCCGACTGACAGGGGCAACAACTAATGAAAAACTGTTTTTT.

The J gene is TRBJ2-7, the V gene TRBV19, with 10 bases matching TRBD1. Losses at the gene ends were 7 bases for V and 0 bases for J; bases not matched to a gene: 12. Germline V gives CDR1 LNHDA, CDR2 SQIVND (reference sequence). The CDR3 is 17 residues long. DNA of the CDR3: TGTGCCAGTAATCCGACGACCGGGACAGGGGACTCCTACGAGCAGTACTTC. Its protein product is CASNPTTGTGDSYEQYF.

The chain uses TRBV19 and TRBJ2-7; weak D call: TRBD2 (5 bases). There are 16 residues in the CDR3. Germline V CDR1 and CDR2: LNHDA, SQIVND (reference sequence). Between the trimmed V and J ends, which lost 4 bases and 0 bases, there was a span of 16 bases. The DNA of the CDR3 is TGTGCCAGTAGTACCCTTTACGAGGGTAGCTCCTACGAGCAGTACTTC. Protein sequence: CASSTLYEGSSYEQYF. Variable domain in full (rest from reference TRBV19 and TRBJ2-7): DGGITQSPKYLFRKEGQNVTLSCEQNLNHDAMYWYRQDPGQGLRLIYYSQIVNDFQKGDIAEGYSVSREKKESFPLTVTSAQKNPTAFYLCASSTLYEGSSYEQYFGPGTRLTVT.

The chain recombines TRBV12-3 or TRBV12-4 with TRBJ2-5, with 8 nucleotides matching TRBD1. J was trimmed by 6 bases and V by 6 bases; bases with no gene match: 6. The length of the CDR3 is 13 residues. This CDR3 is CASSLGQGKTQYF. The CDR3, as DNA: TGTGCCAGCAGCCTCGGACAGGGCAAGACCCAGTACTTC.

This clone was counted between two and nine times. The V call is TRBV6-5, the J call TRBJ1-5; D not resolved. This CDR3 contains 14 residues. V gave up 4 bases and J gave up 12 bases, with 19 bases separating them. Looked up from germline, CDR1 is MNHEY and CDR2 is SVGAGI. In DNA form, the CDR3 reads TGTGCCAGCAGTTCCCCCTCCCGCGGGAGCAGCCAGCATTTT. It specifies CASSSPSRGSSQHF.

The DNA of the CDR3 is TGCGCCAGCAGCGTCGGAGGGAATACAGATACGCAGTATTTT. Translated, it gives CASSVGGNTDTQYF. This chain links TRBV5-1 with TRBJ2-3; the D gene is possibly TRBD2 (6 bases). With 4 bases removed from V and 3 bases from J, the gap between germline ends came to 12 bases. Germline V CDR1 and CDR2: SGHRS, YFSETQ. There are 14 residues in the CDR3.

This clone has just a few counts. CDR3 amino acids: CASSLHSGGSSRNTIYF. The CDR3 nucleotides are TGTGCCAGCAGCCTACATTCGGGGGGTTCCTCGAGAAACACCATATATTTT. The chain uses TRBV3-1 (or the pseudogene TRBV3-2) and TRBJ1-3; tentative D call: TRBD1 (5 bases). CDR1 LGHDT and CDR2 YNNKEL come from the germline V gene (reference sequence). There are 17 residues in the CDR3. The ends were cut back, 4 bases at V and 5 bases at J, with 21 bases in the middle.

The chain combines TRBV15 with TRBJ2-7, with 8 positions matching TRBD1. Trimming removed 2 bases from V and 3 bases from J; junction bases left unmatched: 6. Looked up from germline, CDR1 is LNHNV and CDR2 is YYDKDF (reference sequence). This CDR3 comprises 15 residues. The CDR3 region is CATSRFLDRDYEQYF. Written as DNA, the CDR3 is TGTGCCACCAGCAGATTCCTGGACAGGGACTACGAGCAGTACTTC. Supplemented by reference TRBV15 and TRBJ2-7, the full variable domain reads DAMVIQNPRYQVTQFGKPVTLSCSQTLNHNVMYWYQQKSSQAPKLLFHYYDKDFNNEADTPDNFQSRRPNTSFCFLDIRSPGLGDTAMYLCATSRFLDRDYEQYFGPGTRLTVT.

This chain links TRBV11-2 with TRBJ1-2, with 10 bases that match TRBD1. J lost 5 bases, V lost 1 base, and 10 bases had no gene match. This CDR3 is built from 17 residues. CDR1 and CDR2 (germline): SGHAT, FQNNGV. The CDR3 here is CASSLGGRDRGTYGYTF. In DNA, the CDR3 is TGTGCCAGCAGCTTAGGGGGTCGGGACAGGGGCACTTATGGCTACACCTTC.

The J gene is TRBJ1-2, the V gene TRBV9; 12 positions agree with TRBD1. The ends lost 7 bases at V and 6 bases at J; junction bases unmatched: 4. The CDR3 is 13 amino acids. Germline loops: CDR1 SGDLS, CDR2 YYNGEE. The CDR3 region has the DNA TGTGCCAGCCGGGACAGGGGGCTCGATGGCTACACCTTC. It codes for CASRDRGLDGYTF.

The rearrangement uses TRBV2 and TRBJ2-7; D is possibly TRBD1 (6 bases). V was clipped by 8 bases and J by 5 bases, with 16 bases between them. The germline CDR1 and CDR2 sequences are SNHLY and FYNNEI. The CDR3 runs 13 residues. The CDR3 loop is CASFRDTLDEQYF. CDR3 bases: TGTGCCAGCTTCCGGGACACCCTCGACGAGCAGTACTTC.

CDR3 DNA sequence: TGTGCCAGCAGCCCTTTGACAGGGGGCCGCGAGCAGTACTTC. Translated, it gives CASSPLTGGREQYF. The V call is TRBV2, the J call TRBJ2-7; 10 bases are a match to TRBD1. The CDR3 has 14 residues. Germline V CDR1 and CDR2: SNHLY, FYNNEI. Trimming took 6 bases from V and 6 from J; bases not matched to a gene: 8. Full variable domain (outside the CDR3, taken from reference TRBV2 and TRBJ2-7): EPEVTQTPSHQVTQMGQEVILRCVPISNHLYFYWYRQILGQKVEFLVSFYNNEISEKSEIFDDQFSVERPDGSNFTLKIRSTKLEDSAMYFCASSPLTGGREQYFGPGTRLTVT.

The chain recombines TRBV24-1 with TRBJ2-1, with 8 bases identical to TRBD2. This CDR3 is 16 amino acids long. CDR1 is KGHDR and CDR2 is SFDVKD in the germline V gene. J was trimmed by 7 bases and V by 3 bases; bases with no gene match: 10. The CDR3 region is CATSDPAGEKRNEQFF. The CDR3 DNA reads as TGTGCCACCAGTGATCCAGCGGGAGAGAAGCGGAATGAGCAGTTCTTC.

The chain employs TRBV28 and TRBJ1-1; a weak D match, TRBD1 (5 bases). This CDR3 is built from 12 residues. With 6 bases removed from V and 4 bases from J, the gap between germline ends came to 9 bases. CDR1 and CDR2 (germline): MDHEN, SYDVKM. CDR3 nucleotides: TGTGCCAGCAGGGAAGGGGCCACTGAAGCTTTCTTT. Protein product: CASREGATEAFF.

The chain employs TRBV5-1 and TRBJ2-1; 8 bases line up with TRBD2. CDR3 length equals 16 residues. The trim removed 0 bases at V and 4 bases at J, leaving 6 bases unmatched. CDR1 and CDR2 from the germline V gene are SGHRS and YFSETQ. The DNA of the CDR3 is TGCGCCAGCAGCTTGGTTGTAGCGGGGAGTTACAATGAGCAGTTCTTC. It yields the protein CASSLVVAGSYNEQFF.

V is TRBV3-1 (or the pseudogene TRBV3-2) and J is TRBJ2-3; tentatively, D is TRBD2 (6 bases). Germline loops: CDR1 LGHDT, CDR2 YNNKEL (reference sequence). V was shortened by 1 base and J by 2 bases, with 10 bases between the two germline ends. This CDR3 comprises 15 residues. CDR3 DNA: TGTGCCAGCAGCCAAGTGGCGGGATACACAGATACGCAGTATTTT. This sequence encodes CASSQVAGYTDTQYF.

The table lists this clone with many counts. The chain employs TRBV7-8 and TRBJ2-3; 10 bases match TRBD2. The CDR3 has 19 residues. Germline CDR1 is SGHVS and CDR2 is FQNEAQ. V shed 0 bases and J 0 bases; nucleotides not matched to a gene: 9. As DNA, the CDR3 is TGTGCCAGCAGCTTAGCCTCAGGACTAGCGGAAACTAGCACAGATACGCAGTATTTT. Its protein is CASSLASGLAETSTDTQYF.

The chain combines TRBV27 with TRBJ1-1; 7 nucleotides align to TRBD1. CDR3 length: 13 amino acids. V gave up 2 bases and J gave up 4 bases; unmatched junction bases: 1. Germline CDR1 is MNHEY and CDR2 is SMNVEV (reference sequence). The CDR3: CASSLEGATEAFF. The CDR3 DNA follows: TGTGCCAGCAGTTTAGAGGGGGCCACTGAAGCTTTCTTT.

This clone was recorded only once. V gene TRBV18 combines with J gene TRBJ2-6, with 8 bases identical to TRBD2. The CDR3 runs 15 residues. With V trimmed by 8 bases and J by 4 bases, 7 bases remained unmatched. In germline, CDR1 is KGHSH, CDR2 LQKENI. The CDR3 DNA sequence: TGTGCCAGCCACCTCGGGGGGGCCGGGGCCAACGTCCTGACTTTC. Amino acid sequence: CASHLGGAGANVLTF.

The chain employs TRBV19 and TRBJ2-6, with 7 bases lining up with TRBD1. The V segment lost 4 bases and the J segment 3 bases; nucleotides outside the gene matches: 15. CDR1 and CDR2 (germline): LNHDA, SQIVND (reference sequence). This CDR3 has 19 residues. CDR3 loop: CASSTNREGGGFGANVLTF. CDR3 DNA sequence: TGTGCCAGTAGTACTAATCGGGAAGGGGGCGGATTTGGGGCCAACGTCCTGACTTTC.

The rearrangement joins TRBV5-1 to TRBJ2-7; 8 bases map to TRBD1. The J segment lost 5 bases and the V segment lost 2 bases, leaving 6 bases of the junction unmatched. The CDR3 is made up of 14 amino acids. Germline V gives CDR1 SGHRS, CDR2 YFSETQ. Here the CDR3 DNA reads TGCGCCAGCAGCTTCCAAGACAGGGGCAACGAGCAGTACTTC. This codes for CASSFQDRGNEQYF.

This clone turned up a few times. The chain joins TRBV19 to TRBJ1-6; D gene unclear. CDR1 LNHDA and CDR2 SQIVND come from the germline V gene (reference sequence). The CDR3 extends over 15 amino acids. V was shortened by 1 base and J by 10 bases, with 14 bases between the two germline ends. CDR3 in amino acids: CASSIGSEMRSPLHF. The DNA for the CDR3 is TGTGCCAGTAGTATAGGTTCCGAAATGCGATCACCCCTCCACTTT. The variable domain in full, with the rest retrieved from reference TRBV19 and TRBJ1-6, is DGGITQSPKYLFRKEGQNVTLSCEQNLNHDAMYWYRQDPGQGLRLIYYSQIVNDFQKGDIAEGYSVSREKKESFPLTVTSAQKNPTAFYLCASSIGSEMRSPLHFGNGTRLTVT.

This clone was seen only a few times. This chain's CDR3 is CSVWTGAGYTF. CDR3 DNA: TGCAGCGTCTGGACAGGGGCTGGCTACACCTTC. The rearrangement joins TRBV29-1 to TRBJ1-2, with 9 bases identical to TRBD1. The V gene end was trimmed by 6 bases and the J gene end by 7 bases; junction bases not matched to a gene: 3. Germline CDR1 and CDR2: SQVTM and ANQGSEA. The CDR3 runs to 11 residues.

The rearrangement uses TRBV5-1 and TRBJ2-6, with a tentative D call TRBD2 (6 bases). This CDR3 contains 19 residues. In germline, CDR1 is SGHRS, CDR2 YFSETQ. V was pared by 4 bases and J by 0 bases, with 20 bases between. CDR3 sequence: CASSPVAGGLVSGANVLTF. CDR3 nucleotides: TGCGCCAGCAGCCCAGTTGCCGGGGGACTGGTCTCTGGGGCCAACGTCCTGACTTTC.